Below are 29 T cell receptor beta chains sequenced from a single sample in a study of cytomegalovirus exposure and HLA in healthy donors. Primers included in the PCR were 60 Vbeta and 13 Jbeta primers. Generated by immunoSEQ multiplex PCR, the TCRdb table keeps only in-frame clones and is missing some. Of 95,000 to 150,000 clones in the sample, roughly 80% are singletons; the top ten hold 11%. Sample: PBMCs. These receptors all stem from a man under 40 in good health and CMV-seropositive.

CDR3 sequence: CASSLGGGGGGNPDQYF. Written as DNA, the CDR3 is TGTGCCAGCAGCTTAGGGGGTGGGGGAGGCGGGAACCCCGATCAGTACTTC. V is TRBV11-2 and J is TRBJ2-7; D is possibly TRBD2 (6 bases). Trimming removed 1 base from V and 10 bases from J, with 26 bases in between. The germline V gene has CDR1 SGHAT and CDR2 FQNNGV. CDR3 length equals 17 residues.

The chain has TRBV7-9 and TRBJ2-3, with TRBD1 matching over 9 bases. Per germline, CDR1 SEHNR and CDR2 FQNEAQ (reference sequence). With 3 bases clipped from V and 4 bases from J, the junction kept 5 bases outside the gene matches. This CDR3 spans 15 amino acids. CDR3 nucleotide sequence: TGTGCCAGCAGCTTGGGACAGGGCAGTTCAGATACGCAGTATTTT. It encodes CASSLGQGSSDTQYF. The full variable domain, rest sourced from reference TRBV7-9 and TRBJ2-3, is DTGVSQNPRHKITKRGQNVTFRCDPISEHNRLYWYRQTLGQGPEFLTYFQNEAQLEKSRLLSDRFSAERPKGSFSTLEIQRTEQGDSAMYLCASSLGQGSSDTQYFGPGTRLTVL.

This clone appeared once. The CDR3 DNA reads TGTGCCAGCAGCGTGCGACAAGCTGAGGGCTACACCTTC. This codes for CASSVRQAEGYTF. This chain uses TRBV9 with TRBJ1-2; the D is unclear. V was cut by 2 bases and J by 8 bases, with 13 bases left in between. The CDR3 loop spans 13 amino acids. Looked up from germline, CDR1 is SGDLS and CDR2 is YYNGEE.

This clone was seen once. J is TRBJ1-3 and V is TRBV4-1; no definite D call. V shed 1 base and J shed 0 bases, with 7 bases lying between them. Germline assignment: CDR1 MGHRA and CDR2 YSYEKL. The CDR3 extends over 15 amino acids. CDR3 sequence: CASSQGLNSGNTIYF. CDR3 DNA: TGCGCCAGCAGCCAAGGACTGAACTCTGGAAACACCATATATTTT.

This rearrangement joins TRBV28 to TRBJ2-5; D may be TRBD2 (6 bases). Judging by the DNA end, TRBJ2-7 fits better; the J call may be wrong. This CDR3 is 15 amino acids long. Germline CDR1 MDHEN, CDR2 SYDVKM. This CDR3 is CASSLTRVGSYEQYF. CDR3 in DNA: TGTGCCAGCAGTTTGACAAGGGTCGGGAGCTACGAGCAGTACTTC.

This clone has only a few counts. The chain is built from TRBV9 and TRBJ1-2, with TRBD1 as a possible D gene (6 bases). With 0 bases removed from V and 4 bases from J, the gap between germline ends came to 13 bases. The CDR3 consists of 15 residues. Germline lookup yields CDR1 SGDLS and CDR2 YYNGEE. The CDR3 bases are TGTGCCAGCAGCGTAGGAACAGGGCCCTCCTATGGCTACACCTTC. Its protein product is CASSVGTGPSYGYTF.

The CDR3 DNA reads as TGTGCCAGCGGCCTCGGGGTCTATGGCTACACCTTC. Protein product: CASGLGVYGYTF. V gene TRBV28 combines with J gene TRBJ1-2; no reliable D call. V was trimmed by 8 bases and J by 4 bases, leaving 11 bases between them. From germline, CDR1 is MDHEN and CDR2 SYDVKM. This CDR3 spans 12 amino acids.

The genes are TRBV7-2 and TRBJ2-7; D is unclear. This CDR3 contains 13 residues. Trimming took 2 bases from V and 4 from J, leaving 9 bases between them. Germline CDR1 and CDR2: SGHTA and FQGNSA. CDR3 bases: TGTGCCAGCAGCTTAACGAAGCGATACGAGCAGTACTTC. Encoded protein: CASSLTKRYEQYF.

The rearrangement joins TRBV27 to TRBJ2-3; 10 nucleotides align to TRBD2. The CDR3 extends over 16 amino acids. J gave up 4 bases and V 8 bases, and 12 bases lay outside the gene matches. The germline gives CDR1 MNHEY, CDR2 SMNVEV (reference sequence). The CDR3 DNA is TGTGCCAGCGGCAAATTAGGTCTAGCGGGAGCAGATACGCAGTATTTT. It translates to CASGKLGLAGADTQYF.

V is TRBV29-1 and J is TRBJ1-1, with D maybe TRBD1 (6 bases). Germline V gives CDR1 SQVTM, CDR2 ANQGSEA. Deletions cut 0 bases from V and 11 bases from J, with 19 bases between. The CDR3 runs 14 residues. CDR3 amino acids: CSVEEGMLLGAAFF. The DNA of the CDR3 is TGCAGCGTTGAAGAGGGAATGTTATTGGGGGCGGCTTTCTTT.

The chain links TRBV9 to TRBJ2-1; D is ambiguous. The CDR3 has 15 residues. V lost 2 bases to trimming and J lost 5 bases, with 14 bases between them. Germline V gives CDR1 SGDLS, CDR2 YYNGEE. DNA of the CDR3: TGTGCCAGCAGCGTGGCCCCCCGAATGAACAATGAGCAGTTCTTC. Its protein is CASSVAPRMNNEQFF.

Details on this clone: Other DNA sequences in the same sample also yield this CDR3. The chain links TRBV28 to TRBJ2-7; D possibly corresponds to TRBD1 (6 bases). CDR3 length equals 14 residues. CDR1 and CDR2 (germline): MDHEN, SYDVKM. Deletions cut 1 base from V and 4 bases from J, with 11 bases between. The CDR3 protein is CASSLSGTPYEQYF. CDR3 bases: TGTGCCAGCAGTTTATCCGGGACACCATACGAGCAGTACTTC.

This clone was seen only once. The chain couples TRBV5-1 to TRBJ2-2, with D perhaps matching TRBD2 (5 bases). V gave up 2 bases and J gave up 5 bases, with 10 bases separating them. The CDR3 spans 14 residues. Germline values: CDR1 SGHRS, CDR2 YFSETQ. The chain's CDR3 is CASSFGLRTGELFF. Here the CDR3 DNA reads TGCGCCAGCAGCTTCGGACTGAGGACCGGGGAGCTGTTTTTT.

The genes are TRBV2 and TRBJ2-1; D may be TRBD1 (5 bases). Looked up from germline, CDR1 is SNHLY and CDR2 is FYNNEI. V dropped 6 bases and J dropped 4 bases, with 7 bases sitting between them. The CDR3 consists of 12 residues. As DNA, the CDR3 is TGTGCCAGCAGCACAGGTTACAATGAGCAGTTCTTC. Its translation is CASSTGYNEQFF.

V usage is TRBV20-1 and J usage is TRBJ2-3; TRBD2 matches at 7 bases. Looked up from germline, CDR1 is DFQATT and CDR2 is SNEGSKA (reference sequence). Unmatched junction bases numbered 2, after V lost 8 bases and J lost 3 bases. The CDR3 runs to 11 residues. CDR3 in amino acids: CSHGRTDTQYF. The CDR3 DNA is TGCAGTCACGGGAGGACAGATACGCAGTATTTT.

The rearrangement links TRBV2 to TRBJ1-5, with D uncertain. CDR1 SNHLY and CDR2 FYNNEI come from the germline V gene. Trimming took 3 bases from V and 0 from J, leaving 9 bases between them. The CDR3 covers 15 residues. For the CDR3, the DNA is TGTGCCAGCAGTGACCGGGTCTTTAGCAATCAGCCCCAGCATTTT. The encoded protein is CASSDRVFSNQPQHF.

V and J are TRBV2 and TRBJ2-5, with D perhaps given as TRBD1 or TRBD2 (5 bases each). The CDR3 totals 12 residues. With 10 bases removed from V and 5 bases from J, the gap between germline ends came to 14 bases. CDR1 SNHLY and CDR2 FYNNEI come from the germline V gene. CDR3 bases: TGTGCCACCAGAGGGGTCTCGGAGACCCAGTACTTC. Protein sequence: CATRGVSETQYF.

The chain joins TRBV5-8 to TRBJ2-3; D might be TRBD2 (6 bases). CDR3 length equals 14 residues. Germline CDR1 SGHTS, CDR2 YDEGEE. V was shortened by 1 base and J by 1 base, with 7 bases between the two germline ends. CDR3 residues: CASSLWEGTDTQYF. CDR3 DNA: TGTGCCAGCAGCTTGTGGGAGGGCACAGATACGCAGTATTTT.

This clone was found a few times. The rearrangement links TRBV19 to TRBJ2-7, with D maybe TRBD2 (5 bases). V dropped 7 bases and J dropped 0 bases, with 13 bases sitting between them. The CDR3 length is 14 residues. Germline CDR1 and CDR2: LNHDA and SQIVND (reference sequence). The DNA for the CDR3 is TGTGCCAGTACCAAGACGGGGAGCTCCTACGAGCAGTACTTC. Its translation is CASTKTGSSYEQYF.

The rearrangement uses TRBV13 and TRBJ1-2; 8 bases match TRBD1. The CDR3 has 15 residues. Germline CDR1 and CDR2: PRHDT and FYEKMQ (reference sequence). Trimming took 4 bases from V and 5 from J; bases not matched to a gene: 9. CDR3 loop: CASSSGTGTPYGYTF. CDR3 sequence (DNA): TGTGCCAGCAGCTCCGGGACAGGAACACCTTATGGCTACACCTTC.

The chain joins TRBV29-1 to TRBJ2-7; possible D gene TRBD1, 5 bases. V was shortened by 0 bases and J by 1 base, with 10 bases between the two germline ends. CDR1 is SQVTM, CDR2 ANQGSEA, per germline. This CDR3 is 14 amino acids long. CDR3 residues: CSVEDQRQSYEQYF. CDR3 in DNA: TGCAGCGTTGAAGATCAGCGACAGTCCTACGAGCAGTACTTC.

CDR3 protein: CASSPVAGDTQYF. The CDR3 nucleotides are TGTGCCAGCAGCCCAGTTGCGGGAGATACGCAGTATTTT. V gene TRBV7-2 combines with J gene TRBJ2-3; TRBD2 is a possible D gene (5 bases). The CDR3 spans 13 residues. Germline CDR1 reads SGHTA; CDR2 reads FQGNSA. V was pared by 5 bases and J by 5 bases, with 11 bases between.

The chain employs TRBV20-1 and TRBJ2-1; D is possibly TRBD1 (6 bases). Germline CDR1 reads DFQATT; CDR2 reads SNEGSKA (reference sequence). The CDR3 contains 10 residues. Trimming shortened V by 5 bases and J by 9 bases, and 8 bases separated the two germline ends. This chain's CDR3 is CSARRGEQFF. The CDR3 nucleotides read TGCAGTGCTCGCAGGGGTGAGCAGTTCTTC.

The chain carries TRBV28 and TRBJ2-7, with 7 bases lining up with TRBD2. Trimming removed 4 bases from V and 0 bases from J; junction bases left unmatched: 9. This CDR3 spans 16 amino acids. Germline CDR1 reads MDHEN; CDR2 reads SYDVKM. The CDR3, as DNA: TGTGCCAGCAGTTGGCGGCCGGGCGGGGGCTCCTACGAGCAGTACTTC. Amino acids: CASSWRPGGGSYEQYF.

This clone showed up just a few times. The gene calls are TRBV4-2 and TRBJ2-1; 7 bases agree with TRBD2. V shed 1 base and J 4 bases; nucleotides not matched to a gene: 1. This CDR3 spans 14 amino acids. Germline CDR1 is LGHNA and CDR2 is YNFKEQ. The CDR3 DNA is TGTGCCAGCAGCCAAGCAGCGGGGTACAATGAGCAGTTCTTC. This codes for CASSQAAGYNEQFF.

The chain employs TRBV6-6 and TRBJ2-7; 8 positions match TRBD2. J was trimmed by 2 bases and V by 5 bases; bases with no gene match: 2. The CDR3 contains 13 residues. The germline gives CDR1 MNHNY, CDR2 SVGAGI (reference sequence). The CDR3 DNA is TGTGCCAGCAGTACGGGACTAGCCTACGAGCAGTACTTC. It specifies CASSTGLAYEQYF.

The table lists this clone with a count of one. The chain combines TRBV29-1 with TRBJ2-1; TRBD1 matches at 7 bases. The CDR3 runs to 14 residues. The germline V gene encodes CDR1 SQVTM and CDR2 ANQGSEA. J was trimmed by 7 bases and V by 0 bases; bases with no gene match: 6. CDR3 amino acids: CSVEDTPRGNEQFF. The DNA for the CDR3 is TGCAGCGTTGAAGATACACCCAGGGGGAATGAGCAGTTCTTC.

J is TRBJ1-4 and V is TRBV18; D is unclear. The CDR3 contains 14 residues. Germline V gene sequence: CDR1 KGHSH, CDR2 LQKENI. Trimming removed 2 bases at V and 5 bases at J, with 9 bases between. The CDR3: CASSPVRSNEKLFF. The CDR3 nucleotides read TGTGCCAGCTCACCAGTAAGGAGCAATGAAAAACTGTTTTTT.

V and J are TRBV2 and TRBJ1-1; D gene unclear. The germline CDR1 and CDR2 sequences are SNHLY and FYNNEI. The CDR3 covers 11 residues. V gave up 8 bases and J gave up 7 bases, with 11 bases separating them. The CDR3 DNA reads as TGTGCCAGCTCAGGCCGACGTGAAGCTTTCTTT. It translates to CASSGRREAFF.